This TCR beta chain is from a study of siplizumab effects on memory and regulatory T cells. CDR1 is SGHAT and CDR2 is FQNNGV in the germline V gene. V was clipped by 3 bases and J by 5 bases, with 20 bases between them. This CDR3 contains 16 residues. Clones were sequenced by immunoSEQ multiplex PCR, and TCRdb holds only the in-frame ones, with some missing. The table includes approximately 100,000 clones, 85% to 95% detected once. V is TRBV11-2 and J is TRBJ2-7; perhaps TRBD2 as D (6 bases). Sample: non-Treg CD4+ T cells sorted from blood. This TCR was recovered from a human donor in good health. CDR3 protein: CASSFNVGTSGNEQYF. The CDR3 bases are TGTGCCAGCAGCTTTAATGTTGGGACTTCAGGGAACGAGCAGTACTTC.